Each of the 20 T cell receptor beta chains below was sequenced from the same sample in a study of blood T cell repertoires in COVID-19. Some clones are missing from TCRdb's copy, which holds only in-frame ones; the method was immunoSEQ multiplex PCR. The table has more than 200,000 clones, about 85% seen once. The sequenced sample was peripheral blood. These receptors originate from a man in his fifties or sixties with acute or convalescent COVID-19.

The table lists this clone with a few counts. V and J are TRBV19 and TRBJ1-3; 8 bases align to TRBD1. V dropped 6 bases and J dropped 4; count of bases not matched to a gene: 11. The V gene's germline CDR1 is LNHDA and CDR2 SQIVND (reference sequence). The CDR3 is 16 residues long. The CDR3 nucleotides are TGTGCCAGTAGCTTGGACAGGGCAAGTTCCGGAAACACCATATATTTT. It codes for CASSLDRASSGNTIYF.

The sample holds one count of this clone. V is TRBV7-2 and J is TRBJ2-7, with D possibly matching TRBD1 (6 bases). CDR1 SGHTA and CDR2 FQGNSA come from the germline V gene. The CDR3 has 14 amino acids. Between the trimmed V and J ends, which lost 7 bases and 0 bases, there was a span of 13 bases. In nucleotides, the CDR3 is TGTGCCAGCAAACGGACAGAATCCTCCTACGAGCAGTACTTC. It codes for CASKRTESSYEQYF.

This chain uses TRBV5-1 with TRBJ2-5, with D perhaps TRBD1 (6 bases). Germline loops: CDR1 SGHRS, CDR2 YFSETQ. Between the trimmed V and J ends, which lost 5 bases and 2 bases, there was a span of 13 bases. CDR3 length: 14 residues. DNA for the CDR3: TGCGCCAGCAGACAGGGAGACAGGCAAGAGACCCAGTACTTC. Translated, it gives CASRQGDRQETQYF. Full variable domain (rest looked up from reference TRBV5-1 and TRBJ2-5): KAGVTQTPRYLIKTRGQQVTLSCSPISGHRSVSWYQQTPGQGLQFLFEYFSETQRNKGNFPGRFSGRQFSNSRSEMNVSTLELGDSALYLCASRQGDRQETQYFGPGTRLLVL.

The chain links TRBV6-2 or TRBV6-3 to TRBJ2-7; 12 bases match TRBD2. The germline CDR1 and CDR2 sequences are MNHEY and SVGEGT. Trimming at V came to 0 bases and at J to 7 bases, leaving 10 bases not matched to a gene. The CDR3 consists of 17 residues. CDR3 in DNA: TGTGCCAGCAGTTACTCGACTAGCGGGAGCCGAGGGCAGGAGCAGTACTTC. Translating gives CASSYSTSGSRGQEQYF.

In regard to this clone: Other DNA sequences within the sample encode an identical CDR3. The chain carries TRBV3-1 (or the pseudogene TRBV3-2) and TRBJ2-7; 7 bases are a match to TRBD1. Unmatched junction bases numbered 1, after V lost 4 bases and J lost 1 base. The CDR3 runs to 13 residues. Germline V gene lookup returns CDR1 LGHDT and CDR2 YNNKEL (reference sequence). CDR3 bases: TGTGCCAGCAGCCTGACAGGGTCCTACGAGCAGTACTTC. It yields the protein CASSLTGSYEQYF.

This rearrangement joins TRBV12-3 or TRBV12-4 to TRBJ1-1; no definite D call. V lost 5 bases and J lost 11, with 15 bases in between. The CDR3 covers 12 residues. CDR3 nucleotide sequence: TGTGCCAGCAGTGATAAGGCGTCTAGTGCTTTCTTT. Encoded protein: CASSDKASSAFF.

The chain has TRBV7-8 and TRBJ2-1; TRBD1 agrees at 10 bases. This CDR3 contains 16 residues. In germline, CDR1 is SGHVS, CDR2 FQNEAQ. Losses at the gene ends were 5 bases for V and 7 bases for J; bases not matched to a gene: 11. The CDR3 here is CASSKRPGQGLNEQFF. The CDR3 region has the DNA TGTGCCAGCAGCAAGCGACCGGGACAGGGGTTGAATGAGCAGTTCTTC.

This clone was detected a few times. The chain joins TRBV10-3 to TRBJ2-5; 8 bases are a match to TRBD1. Germline V gene lookup returns CDR1 ENHRY and CDR2 SYGVKD. V was pared by 0 bases and J by 7 bases, with 4 bases of the junction left unmatched. The CDR3 runs 14 residues. As DNA, the CDR3 is TGTGCCATCAGTGAGTCGAAACAGGGGGGGACCCAGTACTTC. This encodes CAISESKQGGTQYF.

V gene TRBV10-3 combines with J gene TRBJ1-5; 11 nucleotides agree with TRBD1. After removal of 3 bases from V and 7 bases from J, the junction contained 11 bases not matched to a gene. CDR3 length equals 17 residues. CDR1 is ENHRY, CDR2 SYGVKD, per germline. As DNA, the CDR3 is TGTGCCATCAGTGAAGTCCCGGGACAGGGGGTAAGGCAGCCCCAGCATTTT. Protein sequence: CAISEVPGQGVRQPQHF.

This clone was detected a few times. The chain recombines TRBV29-1 with TRBJ1-2; D possibly corresponds to TRBD1 (5 bases). V was clipped by 6 bases and J by 8 bases, with 10 bases between them. The germline V gene has CDR1 SQVTM and CDR2 ANQGSEA. This CDR3 region has 10 residues. CDR3 nucleotides: TGCAGCGTCAGGGATGGGGGCTACACCTTC. The encoded protein is CSVRDGGYTF.

The chain carries TRBV16 and TRBJ1-1; D perhaps matches TRBD1 (5 bases). There are 13 residues in the CDR3. V was trimmed by 4 bases and J by 7 bases, leaving 13 bases between them. The germline V gene has CDR1 KGHSY and CDR2 FQNENV. As DNA, the CDR3 is TGTGCCAGCAGCCGCCAGGACATCGGTGAAGCTTTCTTT. Encoded protein: CASSRQDIGEAFF.

This clone was observed a few times. The chain uses TRBV23-1 and TRBJ2-6; 12 nucleotides agree with TRBD2. Being an ORF, TRBV23-1 has a function that is uncertain. Trimming at V came to 0 bases and at J to 4 bases, leaving 4 bases not matched to a gene. The CDR3 runs to 18 residues. This chain's CDR3 is CASSQSGLAGPGANVLTF. The CDR3 DNA follows: TGCGCCAGCAGTCAATCGGGACTAGCGGGCCCGGGGGCCAACGTCCTGACTTTC.

This clone has just one count. The V call is TRBV30, the J call TRBJ2-5; maybe TRBD1 (5 bases). Germline CDR1 and CDR2: GTSNPN and SVGIG (reference sequence). The CDR3 extends over 12 amino acids. V was trimmed by 3 bases and J by 1 base, leaving 6 bases between them. This chain's CDR3 is CAWRTGQETQYF. The CDR3 DNA follows: TGTGCCTGGAGAACAGGCCAAGAGACCCAGTACTTC.

The chain uses TRBV6-6 and TRBJ1-4; possibly TRBD1 for D (5 bases). CDR3 length equals 14 residues. The ends were cut back, 7 bases at V and 0 bases at J, with 9 bases in the middle. CDR1 is MNHNY and CDR2 is SVGAGI in the germline V gene (reference sequence). The CDR3 here is CASTGHSTNEKLFF. In DNA form, the CDR3 reads TGTGCCAGCACCGGACACTCAACTAATGAAAAACTGTTTTTT.

The chain recombines TRBV5-4 with TRBJ1-2; TRBD1 matches 7 bases. J lost 4 bases, V lost 2 bases, and 5 bases had no gene match. Germline assignment: CDR1 SGHNT and CDR2 YYREEE (reference sequence). This CDR3 is 14 amino acids long. This CDR3 is CASSFRAGGYGYTF. The CDR3 DNA sequence: TGTGCCAGCAGCTTCCGGGCAGGGGGCTATGGCTACACCTTC.

The gene calls are TRBV6-5 and TRBJ2-7; 10 bases align to TRBD2. The CDR3 is 15 residues long. V lost 2 bases, J lost 5 bases, and 6 bases stayed unmatched. The germline gives CDR1 MNHEY, CDR2 SVGAGI. The CDR3 bases are TGTGCCAGCAGTTACAGTCTAGCGGGAGTCCACGAGCAGTACTTC. It is translated as CASSYSLAGVHEQYF.

There are a few counts of this clone. The chain joins TRBV28 to TRBJ1-4; the match to TRBD1 covers 9 bases. Germline CDR1 and CDR2: MDHEN and SYDVKM. This CDR3 region has 15 residues. J lost 8 bases, V lost 8 bases, and 12 bases had no gene match. For the CDR3, the DNA is TGTGCCAGCGCGAGCCCGGGACAGGGTGGAGAAAAACTGTTTTTT. Translation: CASASPGQGGEKLFF.

The chain recombines TRBV19 with TRBJ2-7, with TRBD1 matching over 9 bases. V lost 9 bases to trimming and J lost 4 bases; unmatched junction nucleotides: 10. Germline values: CDR1 LNHDA, CDR2 SQIVND (reference sequence). The CDR3 is 14 amino acids. Here the CDR3 DNA reads TGTGCCAGGACCGGACAGGGGAGTTATTACGAGCAGTACTTC. Translating gives CARTGQGSYYEQYF.

The chain has TRBV27 and TRBJ2-6, with 8 nucleotides matching TRBD2. V shed 0 bases, J shed 2 bases, and the junction held 3 bases outside the gene matches. The CDR3 sequence is 17 residues long. Germline values: CDR1 MNHEY, CDR2 SMNVEV (reference sequence). The CDR3 nucleotides read TGTGCCAGCAGTTTATCTCCGGGAGGGGCTGGGGCCAACGTCCTGACTTTC. This translates into CASSLSPGGAGANVLTF.

The genes are TRBV18 and TRBJ1-4; D not certain. In germline, CDR1 is KGHSH, CDR2 LQKENI. This CDR3 spans 16 amino acids. Trimming cost V 4 bases and J 3 bases, with 15 bases left between them. The CDR3 region is CASSLNPGLANEKLFF. DNA of the CDR3: TGTGCCAGCTCACTAAACCCCGGTCTAGCTAATGAAAAACTGTTTTTT.